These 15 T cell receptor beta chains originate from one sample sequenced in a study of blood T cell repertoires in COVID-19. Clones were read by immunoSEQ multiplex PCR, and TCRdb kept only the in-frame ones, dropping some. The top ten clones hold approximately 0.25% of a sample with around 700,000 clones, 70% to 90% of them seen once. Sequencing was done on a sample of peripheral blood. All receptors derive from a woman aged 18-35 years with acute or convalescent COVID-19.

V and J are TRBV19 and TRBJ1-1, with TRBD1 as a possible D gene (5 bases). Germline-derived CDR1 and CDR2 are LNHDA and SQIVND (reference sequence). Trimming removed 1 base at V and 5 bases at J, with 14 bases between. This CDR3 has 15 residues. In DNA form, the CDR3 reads TGTGCCAGTAGTATAGGTCCAGGGCCCGAGACTGAAGCTTTCTTT. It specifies CASSIGPGPETEAFF.

This chain's CDR3 is CASSLGYDREGVQYF. Written as DNA, the CDR3 is TGTGCCAGCAGCTTAGGATACGACAGGGAAGGGGTGCAGTACTTC. The V call is TRBV11-2, the J call TRBJ2-7; 7 positions match TRBD1. The CDR3 length is 15 residues. The germline gives CDR1 SGHAT, CDR2 FQNNGV. V shed 1 base, J shed 9 bases, and the junction held 12 bases outside the gene matches.

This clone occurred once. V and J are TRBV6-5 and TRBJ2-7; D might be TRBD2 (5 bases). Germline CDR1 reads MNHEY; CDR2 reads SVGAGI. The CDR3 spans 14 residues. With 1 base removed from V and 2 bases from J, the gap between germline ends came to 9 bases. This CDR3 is CASSYYHGAYEQYF. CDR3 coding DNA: TGTGCCAGCAGTTACTATCACGGGGCCTACGAGCAGTACTTC.

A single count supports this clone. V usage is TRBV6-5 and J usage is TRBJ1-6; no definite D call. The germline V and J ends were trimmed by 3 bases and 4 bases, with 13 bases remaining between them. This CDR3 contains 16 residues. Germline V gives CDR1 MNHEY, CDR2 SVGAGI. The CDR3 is CASSYRWPIYNSPLHF. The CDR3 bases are TGTGCCAGCAGTTATCGTTGGCCGATTTATAATTCACCCCTCCACTTT.

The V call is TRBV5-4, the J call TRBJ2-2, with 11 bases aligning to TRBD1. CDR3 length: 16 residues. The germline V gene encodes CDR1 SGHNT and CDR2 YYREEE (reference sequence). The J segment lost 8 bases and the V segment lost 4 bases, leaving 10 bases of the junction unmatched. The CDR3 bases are TGTGCCAGCAGCCGAACCGGGACAGGGGGAGGAGGGGAGCTGTTTTTT. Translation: CASSRTGTGGGGELFF. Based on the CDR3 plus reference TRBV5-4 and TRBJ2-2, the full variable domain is ETGVTQSPTHLIKTRGQQVTLRCSSQSGHNTVSWYQQALGQGPQFIFQYYREEENGRGNFPPRFSGLQFPNYSSELNVNALELDDSALYLCASSRTGTGGGGELFFGEGSRLTVL.

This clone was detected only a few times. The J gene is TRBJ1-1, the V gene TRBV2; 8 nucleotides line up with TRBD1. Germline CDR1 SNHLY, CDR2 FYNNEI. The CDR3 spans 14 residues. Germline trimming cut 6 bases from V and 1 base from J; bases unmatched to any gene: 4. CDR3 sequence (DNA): TGTGCCAGCAGCCCGGACAGGGCGAACACTGAAGCTTTCTTT. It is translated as CASSPDRANTEAFF.

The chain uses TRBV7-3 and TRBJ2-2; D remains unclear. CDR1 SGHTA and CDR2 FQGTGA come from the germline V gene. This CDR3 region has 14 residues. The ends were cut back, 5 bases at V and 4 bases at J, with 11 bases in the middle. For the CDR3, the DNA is TGTGCCAGCAGCGCCCCCGGAGTCACCGGGGAGCTGTTTTTT. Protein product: CASSAPGVTGELFF.

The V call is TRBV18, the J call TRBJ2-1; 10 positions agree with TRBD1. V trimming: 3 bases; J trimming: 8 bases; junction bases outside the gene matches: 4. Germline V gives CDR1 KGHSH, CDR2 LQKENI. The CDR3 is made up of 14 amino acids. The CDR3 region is CASSPDRGVYEQFF. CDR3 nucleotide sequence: TGTGCCAGCTCACCGGACAGGGGGGTCTATGAGCAGTTCTTC.

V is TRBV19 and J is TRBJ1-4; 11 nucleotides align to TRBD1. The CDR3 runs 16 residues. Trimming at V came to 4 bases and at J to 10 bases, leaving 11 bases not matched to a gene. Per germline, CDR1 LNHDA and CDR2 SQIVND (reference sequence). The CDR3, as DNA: TGTGCCAGTAGTACCTCCGGGGGGACAGGGGGAGGAAAACTGTTTTTT. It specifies CASSTSGGTGGGKLFF.

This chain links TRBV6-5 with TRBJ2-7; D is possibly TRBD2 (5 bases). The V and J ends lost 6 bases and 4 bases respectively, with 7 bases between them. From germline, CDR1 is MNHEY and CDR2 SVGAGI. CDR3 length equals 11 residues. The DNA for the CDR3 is TGTGCCAGCAGGTCGGGGTACGAGCAGTACTTC. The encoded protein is CASRSGYEQYF.

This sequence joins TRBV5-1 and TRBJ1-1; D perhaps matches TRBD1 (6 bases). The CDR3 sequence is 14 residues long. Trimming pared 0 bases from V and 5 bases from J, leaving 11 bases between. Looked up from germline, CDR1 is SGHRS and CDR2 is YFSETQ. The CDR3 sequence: CASSLGLRGTEAFF. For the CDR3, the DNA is TGCGCCAGCAGCTTGGGCCTCAGGGGTACTGAAGCTTTCTTT.

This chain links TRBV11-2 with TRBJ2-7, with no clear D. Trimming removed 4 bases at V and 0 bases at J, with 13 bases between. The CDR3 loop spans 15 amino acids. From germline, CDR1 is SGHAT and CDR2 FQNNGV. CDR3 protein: CASSSRLRSSYEQYF. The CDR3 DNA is TGTGCCAGCAGCTCTAGACTCCGGTCCTCCTACGAGCAGTACTTC.

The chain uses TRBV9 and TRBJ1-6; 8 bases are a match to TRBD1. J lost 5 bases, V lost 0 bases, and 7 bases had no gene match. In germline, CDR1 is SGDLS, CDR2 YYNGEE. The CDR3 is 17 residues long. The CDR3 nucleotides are TGTGCCAGCAGCGTAGGACAGGGGTGGATCGATAATTCACCCCTCCACTTT. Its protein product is CASSVGQGWIDNSPLHF.

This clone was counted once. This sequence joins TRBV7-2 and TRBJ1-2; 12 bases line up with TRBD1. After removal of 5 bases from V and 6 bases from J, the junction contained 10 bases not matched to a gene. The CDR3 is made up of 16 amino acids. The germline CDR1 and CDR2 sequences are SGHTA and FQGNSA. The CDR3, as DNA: TGTGCCAGCAGCCCCCTGGGGGGACAGGGGGCCGATGGCTACACCTTC. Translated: CASSPLGGQGADGYTF.

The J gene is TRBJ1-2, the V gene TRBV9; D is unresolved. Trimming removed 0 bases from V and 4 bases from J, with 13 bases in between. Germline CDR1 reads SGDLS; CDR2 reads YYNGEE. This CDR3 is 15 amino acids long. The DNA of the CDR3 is TGTGCCAGCAGCGTAGCTGGGCCGAAGGCCTATGGCTACACCTTC. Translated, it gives CASSVAGPKAYGYTF.